This note documents a single TCR beta chain sequence. Its antigen is unknown. One entry per CDR3 protein results from TCRdb running MiXCR on the reads. The sample lists about 770,000 distinct CDR3 sequences; 25% to 30% were seen once. The data originate from a study of T cell repertoires in cytomegalovirus infection. Study-wide background: Based on public TCR beta signatures, there were indications of CMV infection and of a matching HLA type. Findings and limits, study-wide: Cumulative frequency of public TCR beta families picked out carriers of CMV plus the relevant HLA. Dominating the ex vivo response were HLA-C-restricted CMV-specific TCR beta clonotypes.

Trimming removed 0 bases from V and 2 bases from J, with 15 bases in between. Per germline, CDR1 LGHNA and CDR2 YSLEER. This CDR3 has 17 residues. The sample was cultured CD8+ T cells from PBMCs, taken from culture after CMV antigen stimulation. The V and J genes are TRBV4-3 and TRBJ2-3; D is perhaps TRBD1 (6 bases). This clonotype was sampled from a human donor in good health (CMV status not recorded). Some clones in this sample may be carry-over from other donors' samples. The CDR3 bases are TGCGCCAGCAGCCAAGATAGAATTCACAGGGCCACAGATACGCAGTATTTT. The encoded protein is CASSQDRIHRATDTQYF.